This is a list of T cell receptor beta chains from one sample in a study of identical twins. TCRdb reprocessed the 5' RACE reads with MiXCR, giving one entry per CDR3 protein. In the table there are more than 350,000 distinct CDR3 sequences, approximately 10% of which are singletons. Sequenced: naive T cells sorted from blood. The receptors here all came from a woman aged 45-65 years in good health. CDR3s include the opening cysteine and the closing phenylalanine or tryptophan. D genes are given only for firm matches. Some rows mark clone size as missing; the rest say once, few, many or name a class of expanded clone.

cdr3_length clone_size j_call v_call d_call cdr3_nt cdr3_aa
15 - TRBJ2-1 TRBV14 - TGTGCCAGCAGCCAAAGAACCGGGAGCTACAATGAGCAGTTCTTC CASSQRTGSYNEQFF
16 many TRBJ2-1 TRBV3-1 TRBD2 TGTGCCAGCAGCCAAGTGACTAGCGGGCGCCACAATGAGCAGTTCTTC CASSQVTSGRHNEQFF
14 many TRBJ2-3 TRBV12-3/TRBV12-4 - TGTGCCAGCAGTAGCGTCGAAGGCACAGATACGCAGTATTTT CASSSVEGTDTQYF
12 - TRBJ2-2 TRBV27 - TGTGCCAGCACCGGAGGGATCGGGGAGCTGTTTTTT CASTGGIGELFF
15 - TRBJ1-4 TRBV11-2 - TGTGCCAGCAGCCCCGGGGCTAAAACTAATGAAAAACTGTTTTTT CASSPGAKTNEKLFF
13 few TRBJ2-2 TRBV4-2 - TGTGCCAGCAGCCAAGTCGTGAACGGGGAGCTGTTTTTT CASSQVVNGELFF
16 - TRBJ2-2 TRBV27 TRBD1 TGTGCCAGCAGTTTTGAGGACAGGGGGTCCTCCGGGGAGCTGTTTTTT CASSFEDRGSSGELFF
14 many TRBJ2-3 TRBV27 - TGTGCCAGCAGTTCCTTAGCCGGCACAGATACGCAGTATTTT CASSSLAGTDTQYF
13 - TRBJ1-5 TRBV10-2 - TGCGCCAGCACCGGGACACTGAATCAGCCCCAGCATTTT CASTGTLNQPQHF
13 many TRBJ1-2 TRBV3-1 - TGTGCCAGCAGCCAATCTAGGACGGGAGGCTACACCTTC CASSQSRTGGYTF
12 many TRBJ1-5 TRBV12-3/TRBV12-4 - TGTGCCAGCTGCTGGGAGAATCAGCCCCAGCATTTT CASCWENQPQHF
14 few TRBJ2-3 TRBV5-1 - TGCGCCAGCAGCTTGGCCACTACCACAGATACGCAGTATTTT CASSLATTTDTQYF
12 few TRBJ2-3 TRBV6-2/TRBV6-3 - TGTGCCAGCAGTTGGGAGACCGAAACGCAGTATTTT CASSWETETQYF
15 - TRBJ1-6 TRBV12-3/TRBV12-4 - TGTGCCAGCAGTTCCTCGGACACAAGGAATTCACCCCTCCACTTT CASSSSDTRNSPLHF
15 - TRBJ2-1 TRBV29-1 TRBD2 TGCAGCGTCATGACTAGCGGGGGCACCTACAATGAGCAGTTCTTC CSVMTSGGTYNEQFF
13 - TRBJ2-2 TRBV29-1 - TGCAGCGTTGATGGGGAGAACACCGGGGAGCTGTTTTTT CSVDGENTGELFF
17 many TRBJ2-7 TRBV7-6 - TGTGCCAGCAGCTTAATAGGCGGCTCGGGACGCTCCTACGAGCAGTACTTC CASSLIGGSGRSYEQYF
16 - TRBJ2-1 TRBV25-1 TRBD2 TGTGCCAGCAGTACCGGGACTAGCGGGAGGTATGGTGAGCAGTTCTTC CASSTGTSGRYGEQFF
13 - TRBJ1-2 TRBV25-1 - TGTGCCAGCAGTGAAAGGTGGGCGGCTCGGTTCACCTTC CASSERWAARFTF
13 - TRBJ2-7 TRBV10-3 - TGTGCCATCAGTGGGGGGCAGGGGGGCGAGCAGTACTTC CAISGGQGGEQYF
18 few TRBJ1-3 TRBV4-1 - TGCGCCAGCAGCCAAGATGATCCCAGGGTTTCCTCTGGAAACACCATATATTTT CASSQDDPRVSSGNTIYF
14 many TRBJ1-1 TRBV5-1 - TGCGCCAGCAGCCGCTTGGAAGGGAACACTGAAGCTTTCTTT CASSRLEGNTEAFF
14 - TRBJ2-2 TRBV11-3 TRBD1 TGTGCCAGCAGCCCCGACAGGGTGGACGGGGAGCTGTTTTTT CASSPDRVDGELFF
16 many TRBJ1-1 TRBV5-1 - TGCGCCAGCAGCCAATCCTTGTTGGACTGGCACACTGAAGCTTTCTTT CASSQSLLDWHTEAFF
15 few TRBJ1-3 TRBV5-5 - TGTGCCAGCAGCTTGGCCCCAGGGCTTGGAAACACCATATATTTT CASSLAPGLGNTIYF
16 - TRBJ2-7 TRBV7-9 TRBD2 TGTGCCAGCAGCTACCCAATAGCGGGAAGCTCCTACGAGCAGTACTTC CASSYPIAGSSYEQYF
14 few TRBJ2-5 TRBV6-6 - TGTGCCAGCAGTTACTCGTCCCTCCCCGAGACCCAGTACTTC CASSYSSLPETQYF
12 few TRBJ2-5 TRBV5-1 TRBD2 TGCGCCAGCGGACTAGTTCAAGAGACCCAGTACTTC CASGLVQETQYF
15 few TRBJ2-1 TRBV6-2/TRBV6-3 - TGTGCCAGCAGTTATGTCGGGGCGTCCTACAATGAGCAGTTCTTC CASSYVGASYNEQFF
14 many TRBJ2-3 TRBV12-3/TRBV12-4 - TGTGCCAGCAGCCACTTGACTAGTAGGGTTACGCAGTATTTT CASSHLTSRVTQYF
13 - TRBJ1-2 TRBV27 - TGTGCCAGCTACTCTGGGGGGGACTATGGCTACACCTTC CASYSGGDYGYTF
13 many TRBJ2-7 TRBV10-2 TRBD2 TGCGCCAGTAGCGGGGTGGGCTCCTACGAGCAGTACTTC CASSGVGSYEQYF
13 many TRBJ1-1 TRBV10-1 - TGCGCCAGCAGTGCGAAGGGGAACACTGAAGCTTTCTTT CASSAKGNTEAFF
15 many TRBJ2-3 TRBV20-1 TRBD1 TGCAGTGCTAGAAGGGGGCGCGGAATAGGGGATACGCAGTATTTT CSARRGRGIGDTQYF
14 many TRBJ2-2 TRBV28 - TGTGCCAGCAGTTTCTTAGTGAACACCGGGGAGCTGTTTTTT CASSFLVNTGELFF
16 many TRBJ2-1 TRBV7-9 TRBD2 TGTGCCAGCAGCTTAGACGGGACGGCAGCGGGGAATGAGCAGTTCTTC CASSLDGTAAGNEQFF